This TCR beta chain was sequenced during a study of T cells in Graves' hyperthyroidism and ophthalmopathy. This clonotype was counted ten times or more. Antigen: not known. There are 17 residues in the CDR3. V was cut by 1 base and J by 2 bases, with 15 bases left in between. From germline, CDR1 is MDHEN and CDR2 SYDVKM. Researchers amplified the TCR beta CDR3 regions from RNA transcripts. First-round RT-PCR of the TCR CDR3 relied on the HTBI primer set. TCRdb re-called the multiplex PCR reads with MiXCR, one entry per CDR3 protein. The repertoire consists of about 710,000 distinct CDR3 sequences, with about a sixth occurring once and the leading ten covering under 10%. Patients aged 18 to 65 had newly diagnosed hyperthyroidism lasting under 2 months. Orbital computed tomography, thyroid ultrasound, serum thyroxine and TRAb, and clinical symptoms together informed the diagnoses. General observations from the study: Most thyroid clonotypes with frequency above 0.001 were detected in blood. Ophthalmopathy was distinguished from stable hyperthyroidism by 13 V-J signatures.

The sample consisted of blood. The TCR originated in a man younger than 35 with Graves' hyperthyroidism. The gene calls are TRBV28 and TRBJ2-1; D is possibly TRBD2 (6 bases). The CDR3 spells CASSLFSGGITYNEQFF. CDR3 DNA sequence: TGTGCCAGCAGTTTATTTTCCGGGGGTATCACCTACAATGAGCAGTTCTTC.